This T cell receptor (beta chain) was observed in a study of T cells in women clearing cervical HPV infection. The study's findings and limits: Controls had more TRBV6-7 (0.16%) than cases (about 0.11%).

V was pared by 1 base and J by 2 bases, with 2 bases of the junction left unmatched. Germline V gene data show CDR1 as DFQATT and CDR2 as SNEGSKA (reference sequence). The CDR3 has 15 residues. Only in-frame clones appear in the TCRdb table, and some are missing; sequencing was by immunoSEQ multiplex PCR. There are 30,000 to 35,000 clones in the sample, with more than 4% held by the top ten. Remarks on this clone: Its antigen is not known. The read terminates 3 residues ahead of where the CDR3 ends, so the germline J gene completes it.

The receptor was derived from a woman aged 18 to 75 with a cervical HPV16 infection that either progressed to CIN3+ or cleared (not recorded which). This chain connects TRBV20-1 to TRBJ2-3; 11 bases match TRBD2. Sequenced input: blood buffy coat. The sequenced part of the CDR3 DNA is TGCAGTGCTAGAGGACTAGCGGGATACACAGATACG. This gives the protein CSARGLAGYTDT. The whole CDR3 sequence is CSARGLAGYTDTQYF.